This entry is about one T cell receptor beta chain. Original analysis: Amplifying reference gene primers gave estimates of nucleated cell counts. Repertoires were generated with immunoSEQ multiplex PCR, while TCRdb's copy carries only in-frame clones and drops some. The DNA was the basis for D and trimming; V, J and clone size are from that table. In the table there are approximately 60,000 clones, around 86% of which are singletons. V dropped 1 base and J dropped 4; count of bases not matched to a gene: 11. CDR3 size: 17 residues. CDR1 and CDR2 from the germline V gene are MNHEY and SVGEGT. The data were obtained in a study of blood T cell repertoires in COVID-19. Study-wide background: Samples taken during acute and convalescent COVID-19 were collected in the United States, Italy and Spain. The analysed material was cDNA or gDNA that came from T cells, B-cell-depleted T cells, or PBMCs.

The V and J genes are TRBV6-2 or TRBV6-3 and TRBJ2-7, with TRBD2 identical over 9 bases. This TCR derives from a middle-aged man with active COVID-19. Sequencing was performed on peripheral blood. The chain's CDR3 is CASSYLASGTGSYEQYF. CDR3 DNA: TGTGCCAGCAGTTACTTGGCTAGCGGGACGGGGTCGTACGAGCAGTACTTC.